This T cell receptor beta chain is drawn from a study of human T cells and chemical hapten exposure. Findings of the study overall: Against controls, expanded TCRs gave rise to significantly more large CDR3 similarity clusters.

TCRdb called the RACE reads again in MiXCR, with one record for every CDR3 protein. Of roughly 34,000 distinct CDR3 sequences detected, approximately 6.3% appear once; the ten largest clones hold around 10%. As to time point: patch test 1, 2 weeks after DPC sensitization. Treatment here: therapeutic diphenylcyclopropenone sensitization with weekly scalp DPC. It was from unfractionated whole blood that total RNA was extracted. The CDR3 has 15 residues. V lost 4 bases to trimming and J lost 10 bases; unmatched junction nucleotides: 10. Germline V gene data show CDR1 as SGHDN and CDR2 as FVKESK. This clonotype was seen only a few times. Its target is unknown.

Sequenced here: whole blood, sampled in connection with sensitization to the hapten diphenylcyclopropenone (DPC). V gene TRBV14 combines with J gene TRBJ1-6; 7 bases align to TRBD1. The sequence came from a woman under 40 with alopecia areata. Some clones in this sample may be carry-over from other donors' samples. The CDR3 spells CASSPNRGLNSPLHF. The CDR3 coding sequence is TGTGCCAGCAGCCCGAACAGGGGATTAAACTCACCCCTCCACTTT. Full variable domain (remainder filled in from reference TRBV14 and TRBJ1-6): EAGVTQFPSHSVIEKGQTVTLRCDPISGHDNLYWYRRVMGKEIKFLLHFVKESKQDESGMPNNRFLAERTGGTYSTLKVQPAELEDSGVYFCASSPNRGLNSPLHFGNGTRLTVT.